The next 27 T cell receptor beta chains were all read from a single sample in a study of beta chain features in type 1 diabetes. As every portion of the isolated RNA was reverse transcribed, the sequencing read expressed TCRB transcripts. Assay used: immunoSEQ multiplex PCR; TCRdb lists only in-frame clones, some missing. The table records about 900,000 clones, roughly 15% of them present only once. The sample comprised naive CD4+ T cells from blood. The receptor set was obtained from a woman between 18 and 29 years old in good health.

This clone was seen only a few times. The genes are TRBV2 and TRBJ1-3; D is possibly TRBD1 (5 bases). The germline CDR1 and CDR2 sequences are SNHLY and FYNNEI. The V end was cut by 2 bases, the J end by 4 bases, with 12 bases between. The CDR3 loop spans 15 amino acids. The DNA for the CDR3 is TGTGCCAGCAGTGAATGGGAGGGGTCCGGAAACACCATATATTTT. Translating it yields CASSEWEGSGNTIYF.

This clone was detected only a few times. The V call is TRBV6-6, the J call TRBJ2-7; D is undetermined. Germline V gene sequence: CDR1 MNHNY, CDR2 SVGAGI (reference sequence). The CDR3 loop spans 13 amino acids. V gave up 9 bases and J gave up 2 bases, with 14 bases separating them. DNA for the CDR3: TGTGCCAGTCGAGAGGCGATTACCTACGAGCAGTACTTC. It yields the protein CASREAITYEQYF.

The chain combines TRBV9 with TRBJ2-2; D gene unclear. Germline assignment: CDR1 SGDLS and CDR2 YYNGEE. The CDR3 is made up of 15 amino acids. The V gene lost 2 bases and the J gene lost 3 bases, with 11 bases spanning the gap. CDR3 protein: CASSVSVRDTGELFF. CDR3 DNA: TGTGCCAGCAGCGTTTCGGTTCGGGACACCGGGGAGCTGTTTTTT.

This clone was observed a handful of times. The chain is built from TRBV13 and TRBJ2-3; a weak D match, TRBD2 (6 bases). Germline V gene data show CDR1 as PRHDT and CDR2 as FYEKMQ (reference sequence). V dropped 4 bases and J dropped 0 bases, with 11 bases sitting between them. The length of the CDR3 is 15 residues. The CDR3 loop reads CASSSGLSSTDTQYF. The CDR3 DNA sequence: TGTGCCAGCAGCTCCGGACTATCTAGCACAGATACGCAGTATTTT. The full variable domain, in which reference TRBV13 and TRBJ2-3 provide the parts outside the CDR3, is AAGVIQSPRHLIKEKRETATLKCYPIPRHDTVYWYQQGPGQDPQFLISFYEKMQSDKGSIPDRFSAQQFSDYHSELNMSSLELGDSALYFCASSSGLSSTDTQYFGPGTRLTVL.

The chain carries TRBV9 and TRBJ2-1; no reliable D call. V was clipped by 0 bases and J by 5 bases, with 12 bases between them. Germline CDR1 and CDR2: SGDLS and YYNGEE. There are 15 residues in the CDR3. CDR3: CASSVGGSGNNEQFF. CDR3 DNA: TGTGCCAGCAGCGTAGGCGGTTCTGGAAACAATGAGCAGTTCTTC. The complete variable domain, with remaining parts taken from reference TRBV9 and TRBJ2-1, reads DSGVTQTPKHLITATGQRVTLRCSPRSGDLSVYWYQQSLDQGLQFLIQYYNGEERAKGNILERFSAQQFPDLHSELNLSSLELGDSALYFCASSVGGSGNNEQFFGPGTRLTVL.

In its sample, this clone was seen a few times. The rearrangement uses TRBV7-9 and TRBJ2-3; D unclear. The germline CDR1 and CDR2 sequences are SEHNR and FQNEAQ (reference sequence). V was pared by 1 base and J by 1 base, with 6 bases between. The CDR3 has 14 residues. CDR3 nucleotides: TGTGCCAGCAGCTTAGGTTTTCGCACAGATACGCAGTATTTT. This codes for CASSLGFRTDTQYF.

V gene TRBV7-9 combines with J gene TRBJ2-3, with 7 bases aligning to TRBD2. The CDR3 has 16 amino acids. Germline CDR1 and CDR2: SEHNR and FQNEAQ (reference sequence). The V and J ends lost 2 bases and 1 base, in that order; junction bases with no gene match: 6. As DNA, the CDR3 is TGTGCCAGCAGCTTAAGGCGGGGGAAGGGCACAGATACGCAGTATTTT. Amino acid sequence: CASSLRRGKGTDTQYF.

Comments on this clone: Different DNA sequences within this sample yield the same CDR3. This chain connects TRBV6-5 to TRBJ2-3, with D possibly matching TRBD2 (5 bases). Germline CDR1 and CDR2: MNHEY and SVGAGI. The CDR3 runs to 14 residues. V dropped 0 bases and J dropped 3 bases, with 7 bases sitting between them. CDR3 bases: TGTGCCAGCAGTTACTCTAGGACTACAGATACGCAGTATTTT. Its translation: CASSYSRTTDTQYF.

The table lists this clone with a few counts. DNA for the CDR3: TGTGCCAGCAGCTTATCGGTGGGCAGGGGGGCGCAGTATTTT. This codes for CASSLSVGRGAQYF. The chain recombines TRBV7-6 with TRBJ2-3; D is perhaps TRBD1 (7 bases). The CDR3 is 14 amino acids. Trimming shortened V by 2 bases and J by 10 bases, and 16 bases separated the two germline ends. Germline values: CDR1 SGHVS, CDR2 FNYEAQ.

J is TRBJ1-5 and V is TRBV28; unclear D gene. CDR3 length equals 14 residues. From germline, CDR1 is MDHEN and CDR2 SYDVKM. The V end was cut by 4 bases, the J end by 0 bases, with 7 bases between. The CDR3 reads CASSSTDSNQPQHF. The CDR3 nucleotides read TGTGCCAGCAGTTCTACAGATAGCAATCAGCCCCAGCATTTT.

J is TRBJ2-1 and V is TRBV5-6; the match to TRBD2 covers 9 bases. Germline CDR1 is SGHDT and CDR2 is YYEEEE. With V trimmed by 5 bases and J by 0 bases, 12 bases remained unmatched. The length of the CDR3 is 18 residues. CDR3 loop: CASSRTWTSVSSYNEQFF. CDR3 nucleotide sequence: TGTGCCAGCAGTCGGACGTGGACTAGCGTTAGCTCCTACAATGAGCAGTTCTTC.

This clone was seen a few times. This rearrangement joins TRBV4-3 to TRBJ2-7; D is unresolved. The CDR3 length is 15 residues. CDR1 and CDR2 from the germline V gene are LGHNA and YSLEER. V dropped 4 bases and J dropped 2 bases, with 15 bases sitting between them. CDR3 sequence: CASSPDGARAYEQYF. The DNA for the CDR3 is TGCGCCAGCAGCCCAGATGGAGCACGGGCCTACGAGCAGTACTTC.

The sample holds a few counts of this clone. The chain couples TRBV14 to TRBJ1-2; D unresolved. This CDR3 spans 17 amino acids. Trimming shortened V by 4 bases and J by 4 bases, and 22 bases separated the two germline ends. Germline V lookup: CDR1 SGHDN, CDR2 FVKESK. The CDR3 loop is CASSRDFSTPMGYGYTF. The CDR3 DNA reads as TGTGCCAGCAGCCGGGATTTTTCCACCCCGATGGGCTATGGCTACACCTTC.

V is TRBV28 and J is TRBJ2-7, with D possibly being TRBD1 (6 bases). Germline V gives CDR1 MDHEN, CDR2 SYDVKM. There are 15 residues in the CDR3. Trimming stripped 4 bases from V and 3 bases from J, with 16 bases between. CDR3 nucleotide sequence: TGTGCCAGCAGTTCCTCGACAGGTTGGGGCTACGAGCAGTACTTC. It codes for CASSSSTGWGYEQYF.

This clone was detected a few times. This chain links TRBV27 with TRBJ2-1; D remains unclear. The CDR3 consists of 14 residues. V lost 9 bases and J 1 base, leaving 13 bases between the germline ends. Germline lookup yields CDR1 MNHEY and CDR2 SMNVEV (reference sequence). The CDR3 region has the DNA TGTGCCAGTACCCGTTCCGGTTCCTACAATGAGCAGTTCTTC. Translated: CASTRSGSYNEQFF.

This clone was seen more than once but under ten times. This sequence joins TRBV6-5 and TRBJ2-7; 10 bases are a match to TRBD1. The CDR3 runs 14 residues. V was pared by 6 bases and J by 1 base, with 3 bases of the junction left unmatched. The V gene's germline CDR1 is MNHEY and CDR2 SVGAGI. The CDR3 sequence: CASRADRGSYEQYF. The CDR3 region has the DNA TGTGCCAGCAGAGCGGACAGGGGGTCCTACGAGCAGTACTTC.

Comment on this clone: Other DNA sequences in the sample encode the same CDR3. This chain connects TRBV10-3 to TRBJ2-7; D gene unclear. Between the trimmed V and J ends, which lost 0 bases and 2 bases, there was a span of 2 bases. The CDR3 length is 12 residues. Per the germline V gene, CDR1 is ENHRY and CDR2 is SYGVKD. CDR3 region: CAISESTYEQYF. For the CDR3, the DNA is TGTGCCATCAGTGAGTCCACCTACGAGCAGTACTTC.

The CDR3 spells CTSSQEAKISNQPQHF. The CDR3 DNA reads as TGCACCAGCAGCCAAGAGGCCAAGATAAGCAATCAGCCCCAGCATTTT. The V call is TRBV1, the J call TRBJ1-5; the D segment call TRBD1 is taken from the table without a DNA check. TRBV1 has pseudogene status. The CDR3 has 16 amino acids.

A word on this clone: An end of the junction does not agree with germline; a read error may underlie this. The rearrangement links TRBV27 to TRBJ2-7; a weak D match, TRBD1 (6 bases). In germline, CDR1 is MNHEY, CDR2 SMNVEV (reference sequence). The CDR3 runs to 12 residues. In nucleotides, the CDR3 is TGTGTCAGCAGTTCACAGGGTTACGAGCAGTACTTC. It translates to CVSSSQGYEQYF.

The CDR3 coding sequence is TGTGCCAGTAGTTCCCGAGGGGGGGACCCTGAAGCTTTCTTT. Its protein is CASSSRGGDPEAFF. The chain links TRBV19 to TRBJ1-1; D may be TRBD1 (6 bases). The V end was cut by 5 bases, the J end by 6 bases, with 16 bases between. In germline, CDR1 is LNHDA, CDR2 SQIVND (reference sequence). The CDR3 sequence is 14 residues long.

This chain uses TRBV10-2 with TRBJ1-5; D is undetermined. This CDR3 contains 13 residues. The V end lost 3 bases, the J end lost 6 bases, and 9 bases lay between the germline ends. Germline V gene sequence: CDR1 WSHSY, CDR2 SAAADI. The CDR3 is CASSEIWAQPQHF. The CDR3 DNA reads TGCGCCAGCAGTGAAATCTGGGCTCAGCCCCAGCATTTT.

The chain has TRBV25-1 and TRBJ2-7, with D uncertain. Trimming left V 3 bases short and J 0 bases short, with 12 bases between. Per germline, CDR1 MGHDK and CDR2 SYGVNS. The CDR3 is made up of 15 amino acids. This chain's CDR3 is CASSDPGQVSYEQYF. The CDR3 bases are TGTGCCAGCAGTGACCCCGGGCAGGTCTCCTACGAGCAGTACTTC.

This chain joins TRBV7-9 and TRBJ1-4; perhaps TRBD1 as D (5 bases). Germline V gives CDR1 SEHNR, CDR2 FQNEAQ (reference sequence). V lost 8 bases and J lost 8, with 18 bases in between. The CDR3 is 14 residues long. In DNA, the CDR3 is TGTGCCAGCTCGAAAAGAGGGGCGTTCGAAAAACTGTTTTTT. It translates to CASSKRGAFEKLFF.

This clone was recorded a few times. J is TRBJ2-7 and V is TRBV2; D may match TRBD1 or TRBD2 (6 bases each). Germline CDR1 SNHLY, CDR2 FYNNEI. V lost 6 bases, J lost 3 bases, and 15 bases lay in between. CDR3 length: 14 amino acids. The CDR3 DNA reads TGTGCCAGCAGCCTAGGGGGACTGAGCTACGAGCAGTACTTC. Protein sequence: CASSLGGLSYEQYF.

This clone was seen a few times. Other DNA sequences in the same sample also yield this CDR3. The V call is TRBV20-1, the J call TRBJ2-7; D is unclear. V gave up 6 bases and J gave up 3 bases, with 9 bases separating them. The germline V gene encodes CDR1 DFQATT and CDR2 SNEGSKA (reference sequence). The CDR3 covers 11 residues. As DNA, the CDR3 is TGCAGTGCCCCGGACGGCTACGAGCAGTACTTC. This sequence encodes CSAPDGYEQYF.

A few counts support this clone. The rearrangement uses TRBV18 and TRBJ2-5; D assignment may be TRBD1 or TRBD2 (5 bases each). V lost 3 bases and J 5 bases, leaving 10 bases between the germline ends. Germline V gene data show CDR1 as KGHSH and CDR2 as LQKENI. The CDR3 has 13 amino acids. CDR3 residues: CASSPKGSETQYF. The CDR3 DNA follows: TGTGCCAGCTCACCGAAGGGGAGTGAGACCCAGTACTTC.

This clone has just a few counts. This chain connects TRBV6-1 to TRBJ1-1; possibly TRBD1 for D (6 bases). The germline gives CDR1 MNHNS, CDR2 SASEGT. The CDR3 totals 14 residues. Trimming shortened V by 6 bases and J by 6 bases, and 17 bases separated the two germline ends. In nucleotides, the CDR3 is TGTGCCAGCAGGGAACAGGGTAGAGAGCCTGAAGCTTTCTTT. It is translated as CASREQGREPEAFF.